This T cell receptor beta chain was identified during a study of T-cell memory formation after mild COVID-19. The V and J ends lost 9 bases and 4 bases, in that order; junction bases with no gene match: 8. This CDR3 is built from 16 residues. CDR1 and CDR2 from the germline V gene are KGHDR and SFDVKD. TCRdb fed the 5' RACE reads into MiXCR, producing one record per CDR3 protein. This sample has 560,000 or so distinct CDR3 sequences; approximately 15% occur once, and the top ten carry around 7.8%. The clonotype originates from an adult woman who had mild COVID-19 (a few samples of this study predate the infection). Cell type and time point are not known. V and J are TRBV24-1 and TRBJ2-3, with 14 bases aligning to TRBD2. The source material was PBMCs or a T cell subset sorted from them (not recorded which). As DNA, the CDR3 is TGTGCCACCGCGGGACTAGCGGGGGCCGTTGCAGATACGCAGTATTTT. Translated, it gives CATAGLAGAVADTQYF.